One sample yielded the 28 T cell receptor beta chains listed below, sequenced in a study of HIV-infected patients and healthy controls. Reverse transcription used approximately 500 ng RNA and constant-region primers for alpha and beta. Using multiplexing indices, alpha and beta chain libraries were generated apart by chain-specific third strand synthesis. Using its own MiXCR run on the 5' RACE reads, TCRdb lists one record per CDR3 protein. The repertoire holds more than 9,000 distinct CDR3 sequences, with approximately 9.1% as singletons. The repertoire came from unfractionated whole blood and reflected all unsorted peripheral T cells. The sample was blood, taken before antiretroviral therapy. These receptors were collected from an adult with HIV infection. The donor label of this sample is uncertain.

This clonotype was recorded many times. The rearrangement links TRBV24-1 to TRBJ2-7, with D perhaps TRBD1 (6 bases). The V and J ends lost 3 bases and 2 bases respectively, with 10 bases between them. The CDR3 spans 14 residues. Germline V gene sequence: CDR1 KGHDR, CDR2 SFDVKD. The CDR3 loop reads CATSDGGGPYEQYF. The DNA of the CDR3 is TGTGCCACCAGTGATGGTGGGGGCCCCTACGAGCAGTACTTC.

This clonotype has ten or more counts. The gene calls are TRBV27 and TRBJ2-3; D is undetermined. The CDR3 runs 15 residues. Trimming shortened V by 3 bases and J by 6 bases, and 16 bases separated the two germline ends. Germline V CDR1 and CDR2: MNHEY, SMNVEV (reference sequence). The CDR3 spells CASSFGKIQADTQYF. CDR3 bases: TGTGCCAGCAGTTTCGGAAAAATTCAGGCGGATACGCAGTATTTT.

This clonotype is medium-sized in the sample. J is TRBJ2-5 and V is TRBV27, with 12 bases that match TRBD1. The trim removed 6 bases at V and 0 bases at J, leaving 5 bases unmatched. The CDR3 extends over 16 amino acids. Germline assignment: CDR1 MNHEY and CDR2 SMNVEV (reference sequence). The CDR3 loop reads CASSPGTGGNQETQYF. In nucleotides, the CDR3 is TGTGCCAGCAGCCCCGGGACAGGGGGCAACCAAGAGACCCAGTACTTC.

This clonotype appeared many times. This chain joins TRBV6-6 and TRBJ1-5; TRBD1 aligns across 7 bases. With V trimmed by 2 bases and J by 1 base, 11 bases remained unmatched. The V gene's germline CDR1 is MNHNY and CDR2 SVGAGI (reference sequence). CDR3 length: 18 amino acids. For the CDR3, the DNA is TGTGCCAGCAGTTACCCCGCACGACAGGGACCGAGCAATCAGCCCCAGCATTTT. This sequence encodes CASSYPARQGPSNQPQHF.

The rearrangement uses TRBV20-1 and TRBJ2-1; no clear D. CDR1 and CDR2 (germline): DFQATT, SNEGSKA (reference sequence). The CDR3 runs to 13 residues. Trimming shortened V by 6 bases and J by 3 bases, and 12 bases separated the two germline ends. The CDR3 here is CSARWADYNEQFF. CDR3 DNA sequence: TGCAGTGCCCGTTGGGCAGACTACAATGAGCAGTTCTTC.

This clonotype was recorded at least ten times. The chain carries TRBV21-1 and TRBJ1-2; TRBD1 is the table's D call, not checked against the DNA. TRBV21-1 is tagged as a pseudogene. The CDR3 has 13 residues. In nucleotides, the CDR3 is TGTGCCAGCAGCAGAGGACAGGATCAAGGCTACACCTTC. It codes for CASSRGQDQGYTF.

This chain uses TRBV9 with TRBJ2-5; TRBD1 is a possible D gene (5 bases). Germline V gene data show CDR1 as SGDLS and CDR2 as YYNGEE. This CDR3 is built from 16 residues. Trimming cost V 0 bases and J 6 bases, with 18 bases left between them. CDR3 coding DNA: TGTGCCAGCAGCGTAGAGCTGGGCAGGGCTGGACAGACCCAGTACTTC. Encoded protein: CASSVELGRAGQTQYF.

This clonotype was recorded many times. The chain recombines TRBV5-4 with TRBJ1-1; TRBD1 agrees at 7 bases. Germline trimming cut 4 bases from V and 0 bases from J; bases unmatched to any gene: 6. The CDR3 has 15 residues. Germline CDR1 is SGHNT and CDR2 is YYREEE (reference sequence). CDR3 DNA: TGTGCCAGCAGCCTGCGGACAGGTATGAACACTGAAGCTTTCTTT. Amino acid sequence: CASSLRTGMNTEAFF.

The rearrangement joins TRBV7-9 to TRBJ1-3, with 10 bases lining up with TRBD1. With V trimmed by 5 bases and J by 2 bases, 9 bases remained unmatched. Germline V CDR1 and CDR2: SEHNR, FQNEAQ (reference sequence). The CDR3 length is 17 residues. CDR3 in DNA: TGTGCCAGCAGCAAATGGGGACAGGGGCAGGCTGGAAACACCATATATTTT. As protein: CASSKWGQGQAGNTIYF. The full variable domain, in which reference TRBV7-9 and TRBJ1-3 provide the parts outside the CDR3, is DTGVSQNPRHKITKRGQNVTFRCDPISEHNRLYWYRQTLGQGPEFLTYFQNEAQLEKSRLLSDRFSAERPKGSFSTLEIQRTEQGDSAMYLCASSKWGQGQAGNTIYFGEGSWLTVV.

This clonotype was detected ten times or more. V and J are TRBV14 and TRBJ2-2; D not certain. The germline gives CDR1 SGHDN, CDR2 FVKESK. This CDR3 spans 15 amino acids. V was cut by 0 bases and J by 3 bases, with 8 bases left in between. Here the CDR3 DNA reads TGTGCCAGCAGCCAAGATCGGTTCTACACCGGGGAGCTGTTTTTT. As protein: CASSQDRFYTGELFF.

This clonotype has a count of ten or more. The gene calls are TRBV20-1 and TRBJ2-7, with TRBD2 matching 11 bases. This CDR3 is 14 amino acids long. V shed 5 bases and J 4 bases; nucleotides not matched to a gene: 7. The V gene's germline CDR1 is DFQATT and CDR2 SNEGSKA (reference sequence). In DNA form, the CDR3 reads TGCAGTGCTCGTAGCGGGGGGGATACTTACGAGCAGTACTTC. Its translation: CSARSGGDTYEQYF.

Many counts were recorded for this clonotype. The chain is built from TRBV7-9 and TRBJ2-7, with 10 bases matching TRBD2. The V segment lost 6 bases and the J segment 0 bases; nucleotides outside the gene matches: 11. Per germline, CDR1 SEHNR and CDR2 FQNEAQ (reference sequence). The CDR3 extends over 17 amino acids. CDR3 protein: CASRTSGTPASSYEQYF. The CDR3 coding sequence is TGTGCCAGCAGAACTAGCGGGACTCCGGCCAGCTCCTACGAGCAGTACTTC.

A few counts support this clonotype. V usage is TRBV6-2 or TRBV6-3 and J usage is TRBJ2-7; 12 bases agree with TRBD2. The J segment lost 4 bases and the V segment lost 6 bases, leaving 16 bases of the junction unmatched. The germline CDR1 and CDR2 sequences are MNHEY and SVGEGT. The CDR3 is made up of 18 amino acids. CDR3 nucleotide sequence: TGTGCCAGCAGCGAAACTAGCGGGGGGAACCCTGAAGAATACGAGCAGTACTTC. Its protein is CASSETSGGNPEEYEQYF.

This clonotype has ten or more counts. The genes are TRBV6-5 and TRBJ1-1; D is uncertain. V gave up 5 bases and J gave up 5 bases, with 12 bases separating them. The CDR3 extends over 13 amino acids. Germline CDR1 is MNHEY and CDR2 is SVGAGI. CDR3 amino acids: CASSILPRTEAFF. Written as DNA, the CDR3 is TGTGCCAGCAGTATTCTCCCGAGAACTGAAGCTTTCTTT.

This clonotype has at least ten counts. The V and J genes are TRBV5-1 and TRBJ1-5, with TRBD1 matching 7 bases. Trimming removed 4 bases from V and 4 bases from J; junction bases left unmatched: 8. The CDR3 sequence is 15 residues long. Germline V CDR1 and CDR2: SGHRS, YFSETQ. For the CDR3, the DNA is TGCGCCAGCAGCCTCGAAGGGACAGCGAATCAGCCCCAGCATTTT. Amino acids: CASSLEGTANQPQHF.

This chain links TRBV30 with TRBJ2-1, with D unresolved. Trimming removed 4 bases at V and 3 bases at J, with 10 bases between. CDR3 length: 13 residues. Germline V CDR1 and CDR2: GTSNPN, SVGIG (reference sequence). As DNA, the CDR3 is TGTGCCTGGAAGATAGTATACTACAATGAGCAGTTCTTC. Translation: CAWKIVYYNEQFF.

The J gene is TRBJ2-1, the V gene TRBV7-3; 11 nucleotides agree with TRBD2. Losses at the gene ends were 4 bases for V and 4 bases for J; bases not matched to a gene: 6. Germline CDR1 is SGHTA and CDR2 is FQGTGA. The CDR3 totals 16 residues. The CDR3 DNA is TGTGCCAGCAGCTCGACTAGCGGGGATCTATACAATGAGCAGTTCTTC. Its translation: CASSSTSGDLYNEQFF.

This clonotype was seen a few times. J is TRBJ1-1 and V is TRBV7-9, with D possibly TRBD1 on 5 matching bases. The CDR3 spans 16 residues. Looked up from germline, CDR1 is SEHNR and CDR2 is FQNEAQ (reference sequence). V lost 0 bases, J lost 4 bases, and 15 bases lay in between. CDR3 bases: TGTGCCAGCAGCTTAGCGCTTACAGGCTCGAGCACTGAAGCTTTCTTT. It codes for CASSLALTGSSTEAFF.

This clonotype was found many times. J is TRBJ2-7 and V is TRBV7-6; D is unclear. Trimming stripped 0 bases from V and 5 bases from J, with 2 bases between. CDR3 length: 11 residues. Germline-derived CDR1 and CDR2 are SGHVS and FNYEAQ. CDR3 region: CASSLANEQYF. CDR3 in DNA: TGTGCCAGCAGCTTAGCGAACGAGCAGTACTTC. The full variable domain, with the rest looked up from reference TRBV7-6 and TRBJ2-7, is GAGVSQSPRYKVTKRGQDVALRCDPISGHVSLYWYRQALGQGPEFLTYFNYEAQQDKSGLPNDRFSAERPEGSISTLTIQRTEQRDSAMYRCASSLANEQYFGPGTRLTVT.

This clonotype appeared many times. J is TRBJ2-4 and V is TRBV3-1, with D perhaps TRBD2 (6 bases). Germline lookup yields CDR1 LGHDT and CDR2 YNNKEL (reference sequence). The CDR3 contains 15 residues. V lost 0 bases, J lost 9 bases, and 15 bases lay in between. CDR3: CASSQDRRTTGIQYF. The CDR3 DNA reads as TGTGCCAGCAGCCAAGATCGGAGGACTACGGGCATTCAGTACTTC.

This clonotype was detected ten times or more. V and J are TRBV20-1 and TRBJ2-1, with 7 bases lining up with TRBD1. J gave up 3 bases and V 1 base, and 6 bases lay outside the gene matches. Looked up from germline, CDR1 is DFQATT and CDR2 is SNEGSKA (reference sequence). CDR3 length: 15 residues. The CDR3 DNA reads TGCAGTGCTAGAGTTGGTGACAGGGACTACAATGAGCAGTTCTTC. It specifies CSARVGDRDYNEQFF.

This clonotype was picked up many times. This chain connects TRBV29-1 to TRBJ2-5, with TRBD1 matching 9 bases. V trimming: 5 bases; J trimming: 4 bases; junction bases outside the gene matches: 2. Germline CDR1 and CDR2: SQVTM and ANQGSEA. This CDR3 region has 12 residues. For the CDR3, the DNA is TGCAGCGTTATGGACAGGGGAGAGACCCAGTACTTC. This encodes CSVMDRGETQYF.

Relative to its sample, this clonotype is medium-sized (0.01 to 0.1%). The CDR3 nucleotides read TGTGCCAGCAGTTACGGAGGCCAGAACACTGAAGCTTTCTTT. It translates to CASSYGGQNTEAFF. The chain recombines TRBV6-5 with TRBJ1-1, with D unclear. The CDR3 length is 14 residues. Trimming pared 2 bases from V and 1 base from J, leaving 8 bases between. Germline loops: CDR1 MNHEY, CDR2 SVGAGI.

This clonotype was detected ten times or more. The CDR3 loop is CSVVPGRSTDTQYF. DNA of the CDR3: TGCAGCGTTGTCCCGGGGAGAAGCACAGATACGCAGTATTTT. The V gene is TRBV29-1, the J gene TRBJ2-3; perhaps TRBD2 as D (5 bases). V lost 4 bases and J 0 bases, leaving 11 bases between the germline ends. The CDR3 is made up of 14 amino acids. Germline V gives CDR1 SQVTM, CDR2 ANQGSEA.

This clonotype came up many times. The CDR3 bases are TGTGCCAGCAGCCAGAGCTATGGCTACACCTTC. Translated: CASSQSYGYTF. This chain joins TRBV6-2 or TRBV6-3 and TRBJ1-2; no clear D. From germline, CDR1 is MNHEY and CDR2 SVGEGT. Between the trimmed V and J ends, which lost 6 bases and 4 bases, there was a span of 6 bases. The CDR3 spans 11 residues.

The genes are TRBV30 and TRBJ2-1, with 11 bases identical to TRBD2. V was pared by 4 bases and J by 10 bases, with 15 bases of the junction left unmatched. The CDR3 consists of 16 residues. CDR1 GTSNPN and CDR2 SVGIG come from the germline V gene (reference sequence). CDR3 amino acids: CAWTPLAGGHREEQFF. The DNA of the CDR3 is TGTGCCTGGACCCCATTAGCGGGAGGGCACCGAGAGGAGCAGTTCTTC.

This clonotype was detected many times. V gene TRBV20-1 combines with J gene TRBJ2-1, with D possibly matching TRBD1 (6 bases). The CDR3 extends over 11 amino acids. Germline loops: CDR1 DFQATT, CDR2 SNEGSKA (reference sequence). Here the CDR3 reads CSTGPYNEQFF. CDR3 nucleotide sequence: TGCAGCACAGGGCCCTACAATGAGCAGTTCTTC.

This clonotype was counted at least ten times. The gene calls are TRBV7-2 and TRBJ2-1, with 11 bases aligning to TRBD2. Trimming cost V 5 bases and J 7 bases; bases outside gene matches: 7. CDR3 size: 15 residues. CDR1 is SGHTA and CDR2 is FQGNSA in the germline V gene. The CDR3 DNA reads TGTGCCAGCAGCACTTATAGCGGGAGGGAGAATGAGCAGTTCTTC. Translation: CASSTYSGRENEQFF.